The entry below gives a single T cell receptor (beta chain) sequence along with its context. Its antigen is not identified. The source of the sample is a study of T cell responses to AZD1222 COVID-19 vaccine. Study findings and constraints: Researchers took repertoire samples only after the peak T cell response had come. Reportedly, nearly half of unique spike TCRs recognized epitopes outside B.1.351/B.1.1.7 mutations. Spike regions recognized by vaccine-associated CD4 TCRs spanned the protein, led by 160-218 and 743-854. Most donors were white British and more were female, and clonal diversity was possibly underestimated.

Profiling relied on immunoSEQ multiplex PCR, and the TCRdb table lists in-frame clones only, not all of them. Seen here are 120,000 or so clones, over 75% observed once, and the top ten hold approximately 7.5%. The germline V gene encodes CDR1 LNHDA and CDR2 SQIVND (reference sequence). The CDR3 is 14 residues long. Trimming at V came to 3 bases and at J to 9 bases, leaving 8 bases not matched to a gene. The rearrangement joins TRBV19 to TRBJ2-1; 7 nucleotides agree with TRBD2. Sequenced material: peripheral blood, taken on day 0 of AZD1222 vaccination. The TCR originated in an adult in good health. The CDR3 region has the DNA TGTGCCAGTAGTATCGGCGGGAGAAGTGGTGAGCAGTTCTTC. This sequence encodes CASSIGGRSGEQFF. The complete variable domain, with remaining parts taken from reference TRBV19 and TRBJ2-1, reads DGGITQSPKYLFRKEGQNVTLSCEQNLNHDAMYWYRQDPGQGLRLIYYSQIVNDFQKGDIAEGYSVSREKKESFPLTVTSAQKNPTAFYLCASSIGGRSGEQFFGPGTRLTVL.